The next 8 T cell receptor beta chains were all read from a single sample in a study of blood T cell repertoires in COVID-19. Using immunoSEQ multiplex PCR, the repertoire was profiled, and TCRdb retains in-frame clones only, with some absent. Of around 100,000 clones listed, around nine tenths were seen once; the top ten hold approximately 15%. Sequencing used peripheral blood. The receptors were sampled from a human donor in a cohort sampled during active COVID-19.

The chain recombines TRBV10-2 with TRBJ2-7; 9 bases agree with TRBD1. Germline loops: CDR1 WSHSY, CDR2 SAAADI. CDR3 length: 14 residues. J gave up 2 bases and V 6 bases, and 5 bases lay outside the gene matches. The CDR3 here is CASRSGTGTYEQYF. The CDR3 DNA sequence: TGCGCCAGCAGATCCGGGACAGGGACCTACGAGCAGTACTTC.

The genes are TRBV27 and TRBJ1-2; D not resolved. V dropped 6 bases and J dropped 8 bases, with 16 bases sitting between them. The germline CDR1 and CDR2 sequences are MNHEY and SMNVEV (reference sequence). The CDR3 totals 13 residues. The CDR3 DNA reads as TGTGCCAGCAGGTCCCCGGCAGGTGGAGGCTACACCTTC. This gives the protein CASRSPAGGGYTF.

The J gene is TRBJ1-4, the V gene TRBV3-1 (or the pseudogene TRBV3-2); 7 nucleotides match TRBD1. V was clipped by 4 bases and J by 7 bases; unmatched bases: 12. The CDR3 totals 16 residues. Germline CDR1 and CDR2: LGHDT and YNNKEL (reference sequence). CDR3 sequence (DNA): TGTGCCAGCAGCCCCGTAAAGGGGGCTGTGGGTGAAAAACTGTTTTTT. This encodes CASSPVKGAVGEKLFF.

This chain links TRBV30 with TRBJ1-1; no firm D call. CDR1 GTSNPN and CDR2 SVGIG come from the germline V gene (reference sequence). The CDR3 consists of 14 residues. V lost 4 bases, J lost 4 bases, and 16 bases lay in between. The CDR3 is CAWIALPRGTEAFF. CDR3 in DNA: TGTGCCTGGATCGCCCTCCCGCGGGGCACTGAAGCTTTCTTT.

This chain uses TRBV27 with TRBJ2-1; D may be TRBD1 (6 bases). V was clipped by 0 bases and J by 4 bases, with 10 bases between them. The CDR3 covers 15 residues. CDR1 and CDR2 (germline): MNHEY, SMNVEV (reference sequence). The CDR3: CASSLSGTSYNEQFF. CDR3 sequence (DNA): TGTGCCAGCAGTTTATCAGGGACATCATACAATGAGCAGTTCTTC.

Points on this clone: Other DNA variants within this sample encode the same CDR3. CDR3 residues: CASSQDRVYGYTF. The CDR3 nucleotides are TGTGCCAGCAGCCAAGACAGGGTTTATGGCTACACCTTC. The V and J genes are TRBV14 and TRBJ1-2, with D maybe TRBD1 (5 bases). V was cut by 0 bases and J by 5 bases, with 7 bases left in between. Germline CDR1 SGHDN, CDR2 FVKESK. This CDR3 has 13 amino acids.

CDR3 in amino acids: CASSPGDQSVPFF. Here the CDR3 DNA reads TGCGCCAGCAGCCCCGGGGATCAGTCCGTCCCTTTCTTT. The chain recombines TRBV5-1 with TRBJ1-1; D gene uncertain. V was shortened by 4 bases and J by 12 bases, with 19 bases between the two germline ends. This CDR3 has 13 amino acids. The germline gives CDR1 SGHRS, CDR2 YFSETQ.

This sequence joins TRBV6-6 and TRBJ2-7, with D maybe TRBD2 (5 bases). The CDR3 runs to 12 residues. Germline CDR1 and CDR2: MNHNY and SVGAGI (reference sequence). V was shortened by 10 bases and J by 3 bases, with 13 bases between the two germline ends. The CDR3: CATRRRFYEQYF. The CDR3 DNA reads as TGTGCCACCCGGAGGAGATTCTACGAGCAGTACTTC.